This T cell receptor beta chain was observed in a study of blood T cells in healthy people across ages. A second PCR of about 6 to 11 cycles used a sample-barcoded 5' primer and a J-beta primer mix. Samples each returned at least 3 million CDR3-containing paired-end reads. TCRdb reanalysed the 5' RACE reads using MiXCR and keeps one entry per CDR3 protein. The sample records 800,000 to 950,000 distinct CDR3 sequences, about 36% being singletons. The V segment lost 10 bases and the J segment 6 bases; nucleotides outside the gene matches: 14. The CDR3 is 14 amino acids. This clonotype was observed once. Peripheral blood from each donor was collected in a volume of approximately 10 milliliters.

The chain uses TRBV12-3 or TRBV12-4 and TRBJ1-2, with TRBD1 identical over 7 bases. Sequenced material: blood. This receptor was taken from a man between 18 and 35 years old in good health. The CDR3 loop reads CANSLRQGGDGYTF. DNA for the CDR3: TGTGCCAACAGCCTTAGACAGGGCGGGGATGGCTACACCTTC.